These T cell receptor beta chains were read from a single sample in a study of regulatory T cells in long-lasting Graves disease. TCRdb passed the multiplex PCR reads through MiXCR, listing each CDR3 protein once. The repertoire includes 530,000 or so distinct CDR3 sequences, roughly 14% of them detected once, and roughly 9.7% sits in the top ten. These data were also reused for a study on T cells in Graves' hyperthyroidism and ophthalmopathy.

Sample: peripheral blood mononuclear cells (PBMCs), taken at new diagnosis, from a patient treated with antithyroid drugs. Receptor source: a man aged 30 to 39 with Graves disease. The CDR3 runs from the conserved cysteine through the conserved F or W. D genes are given only for firm matches. Not all rows give a size; the values are once, few, many and, for expanded clones, a class.

D	V	J	size	CDR3	DNA
.	TRBV6-2/TRBV6-3	TRBJ2-3	few	CAASTDTQYF	TGTGCCGCCTCCACAGATACGCAGTATTTT
TRBD1	TRBV7-8	TRBJ2-7	.	CASSLDRGVNEQYF	TGTGCCAGCAGCTTAGACAGGGGGGTAAACGAGCAGTACTTC
.	TRBV5-1	TRBJ2-3	few	CASGVVGFTDTQYF	TGCGCCAGCGGCGTTGTTGGGTTCACAGATACGCAGTATTTT
TRBD2	TRBV24-1	TRBJ2-2	few	CATSDPIAGSRGGELFF	TGTGCCACCAGTGACCCGATAGCGGGATCGAGAGGCGGGGAGCTGTTTTTT
TRBD1	TRBV6-1	TRBJ1-2	few	CASRATGGAGYTF	TGTGCCAGCAGGGCCACAGGGGGGGCTGGCTACACCTTC
TRBD2	TRBV19	TRBJ2-2	few	CASSLLAGVSGELFF	TGTGCCAGTAGTCTTCTAGCGGGAGTCAGCGGGGAGCTGTTTTTT
TRBD2	TRBV27	TRBJ2-7	many	CASSLLAGEDEQYF	TGTGCCAGCAGTCTTCTAGCGGGAGAGGACGAGCAGTACTTC
.	TRBV20-1	TRBJ2-5	few	CSARDGGAAETQYF	TGCAGTGCTAGAGATGGAGGAGCGGCTGAGACCCAGTACTTC
TRBD2	TRBV6-1	TRBJ2-7	many	CASSSQAGRTYEQYF	TGTGCCAGCAGCTCCCAAGCGGGACGGACCTACGAGCAGTACTTC
TRBD1	TRBV12-3/TRBV12-4	TRBJ1-2	many	CASSVGGRGYTF	TGTGCCAGCAGCGTAGGGGGCCGTGGCTACACCTTC
.	TRBV6-5	TRBJ2-7	many	CASSYDSGAGYEQYF	TGTGCCAGCAGTTACGATTCGGGAGCTGGCTACGAGCAGTACTTC
.	TRBV19	TRBJ1-5	many	CARSVFREANQPQHF	TGTGCCAGATCCGTTTTTCGGGAGGCCAATCAGCCCCAGCATTTT
.	TRBV24-1	TRBJ1-5	many	CATSAPSGARNQPQHF	TGTGCCACCAGTGCCCCAAGCGGGGCTCGCAATCAGCCCCAGCATTTT
.	TRBV19	TRBJ2-6	.	CASIDHSGANVLTF	TGTGCCAGTATTGACCACTCTGGGGCCAACGTCCTGACTTTC
.	TRBV11-1	TRBJ1-3	many	CASSATGSGNTIYF	TGTGCCAGCAGCGCGACAGGCTCTGGAAACACCATATATTTT
TRBD1	TRBV29-1	TRBJ1-4	.	CSVGTGGYGEKLFF	TGCAGCGTGGGGACAGGGGGCTATGGTGAAAAACTGTTTTTT
TRBD1	TRBV2	TRBJ2-5	many	CASSGQGAETQYF	TGTGCCAGCAGTGGGCAGGGGGCAGAGACCCAGTACTTC
TRBD1	TRBV19	TRBJ2-7	.	CASSIDGTAGQYF	TGTGCCAGTAGTATAGATGGGACAGCAGGGCAGTACTTC
TRBD2	TRBV10-3	TRBJ2-7	many	CAISERSGRLSEQYF	TGTGCCATCAGTGAAAGGAGCGGGAGGTTGTCCGAGCAGTACTTC
.	TRBV27	TRBJ2-1	many	CASSVRTEQFF	TGTGCCAGCAGTGTTAGAACTGAGCAGTTCTTC
.	TRBV6-5	TRBJ2-1	many	CASSYSRDNEQFF	TGTGCCAGCAGTTACTCGAGAGACAATGAGCAGTTCTTC
TRBD1	TRBV11-2	TRBJ2-7	many	CASSRTGPEQYF	TGTGCCAGCAGCCGGACAGGACCAGAGCAGTACTTC